This T cell receptor beta chain was sequenced during a study of cytomegalovirus exposure and HLA in healthy donors. Study background: Researchers found that about four fifths of some 400 genotyped donors fell within the Caucasian-associated ancestry cluster. General study findings and limits: In an earlier analysis, about 87% or about 30%: the productive usage of most TCR beta V segments.

V shed 1 base and J shed 5 bases, with 14 bases lying between them. Germline V gives CDR1 LNHDA, CDR2 SQIVND (reference sequence). CDR3 length: 15 residues. About this clone: Its antigen remains unidentified.

60 Vbeta and 13 Jbeta primers were used in PCR. Generated by immunoSEQ multiplex PCR, the TCRdb table keeps only in-frame clones and is missing some. The sample includes about 170,000 clones, around 80% of them seen just once. Sequencing input: PBMCs. The chain uses TRBV19 and TRBJ1-1; D perhaps matches TRBD1 (5 bases). The sequence came from a man aged 25-45 years in good health and CMV-seropositive. As DNA, the CDR3 is TGTGCCAGTAGTATAGGAGTTAGGGGAGGAACTGAAGCTTTCTTT. It codes for CASSIGVRGGTEAFF. The full variable domain, its missing parts supplied by reference TRBV19 and TRBJ1-1, is DGGITQSPKYLFRKEGQNVTLSCEQNLNHDAMYWYRQDPGQGLRLIYYSQIVNDFQKGDIAEGYSVSREKKESFPLTVTSAQKNPTAFYLCASSIGVRGGTEAFFGQGTRLTVV.